This TCR beta chain was documented in a study of OX40 agonist ivuxolimab in advanced cancers. Study-wide background: A mean age of roughly 60 years, range about 20 to 79, was recorded, and approximately 85% were male.

CDR3 length: 16 amino acids. V trimming: 1 base; J trimming: 6 bases; junction bases outside the gene matches: 8. Germline CDR1 is LNHDA and CDR2 is SQIVND (reference sequence). Points on this clone: Its cognate antigen is unknown.

The study, taken as a whole, reports: Determination of antigen specificity was not performed for the expanded peripheral T cells.

Here immunoSEQ multiplex PCR was the method, and the copy in TCRdb shows in-frame clones only, minus some. The table has around 67,000 clones, 75% to 90% seen once. The clonotype originates from an adult with an advanced solid tumor such as melanoma, head and neck, liver or kidney cancer. This chain links TRBV19 with TRBJ2-2, with TRBD2 matching 7 bases. Sequenced here: CD4+ or CD8+ T cells sorted from blood, sampled in a trial of the OX40 agonist ivuxolimab. CDR3 sequence reads: CASSIGRAGPSGELFF. CDR3 bases: TGTGCCAGTAGTATAGGTCGAGCGGGGCCTTCCGGGGAGCTGTTTTTT.